This T cell receptor beta chain was captured in a study of T cells in Graves' hyperthyroidism and ophthalmopathy. Study-wide results and caveats: Blood also showed most of the thyroid clonotypes that were expanded above 0.001. Separation of ophthalmopathy from stable hyperthyroidism was achieved by a 13 V-J model.

With 7 bases removed from V and 11 bases from J, the gap between germline ends came to 20 bases. Germline V lookup: CDR1 MNHNS, CDR2 SASEGT. This CDR3 is 13 amino acids long. RNA transcripts gave rise to amplified TCR beta CDR3 regions. HTBI primers were employed in a first-round RT-PCR of the TCR CDR3. TCRdb itself ran the multiplex PCR reads through MiXCR, one entry per CDR3 protein. The table has under 400,000 distinct CDR3 sequences, approximately 18% seen once; the top ten hold roughly a sixth. Concerning this clonotype: The antigen remains unidentified.

The chain is built from TRBV6-1 and TRBJ1-1; D may be TRBD1 (6 bases). What was sequenced was blood. The receptor was derived from a woman in her forties with Graves' ophthalmopathy. The CDR3 coding sequence is TGTGCCAGCACCGATCGGGGGGCCGGTTGGGCTTTCTTT. This encodes CASTDRGAGWAFF.